This TCR beta chain comes out of a study of blood T cell repertoires in COVID-19. From germline, CDR1 is SSHAT and CDR2 FNYEAQ (reference sequence). The CDR3 totals 15 residues. The V and J ends lost 1 base and 13 bases respectively, with 20 bases between them. Generated by immunoSEQ multiplex PCR, the TCRdb table keeps only in-frame clones and is missing some. The sample yields approximately 380,000 clones, approximately 81% seen once. The chain links TRBV7-7 to TRBJ2-1; D is unclear. The sequence was collected from a woman in her late teens or twenties with acute or convalescent COVID-19. Sequencing was done on a sample of peripheral blood. Written as DNA, the CDR3 is TGTGCCAGCAGCTTAGACGGCCTCCGAACAAGCGACCAGTTCTTC. This sequence encodes CASSLDGLRTSDQFF.